One TCR beta chain is described in this entry. Its target antigen remains unknown. No base-level quality is on record; no much larger clone is a single base apart. This record comes from a study (dated by TCRdb to the mid-2010s). The library was prepared using RT-PCR. For sequencing, an Illumina MiSeq was employed. TCRdb reprocessing: public reads trimmed at Q25 with fastp, clones called with MiXCR, in-frame beta chains kept. Each CDR3 protein gets just one entry, which takes the most common genes and DNA from the rows behind it. The sample has about 680,000 distinct CDR3 sequences on record, 14% of them singletons. In total, the top ten clones hold 3.6% of the sample. Material: memory CD4+ T cells from blood. The origin of this receptor is a female donor in good health, serving as a healthy control.

For the CDR3, the sequence is CATCQDASPPDTQYF. DNA sequence: TGTGCCACCTGCCAAGACGCTAGCCCGCCAGATACGCAGTATTTT. The rearrangement joined TRBV7-4 to TRBJ2-3; possibly the D gene is TRBD2, per 5 matching bases. Trimming takes 10 bases from V and 4 bases from J, and the germline ends sit 21 bases apart. The CDR1 and CDR2 encoded by the germline V gene are SGHVT and SQSDAQ. Including the terminal cysteine and phenylalanine, the CDR3 comprises 15 residues. CDR3 DNA only is kept here, 45 bases in frame from base 1.